This passage covers 17 T cell receptor beta chains from one sample sequenced in a study of vaccination and CD4 T cells after COVID-19. Treatment specified: approximately 10-day PBMC culture with coronavirus spike peptide pools or control peptides (ViraFEST assay). These receptors have no known antigen. Sequencing of cultured CD4+ T cell DNA used the Oncomine TCR Beta short-read assay. TCRdb itself ran the PCR reads through MiXCR, one entry per CDR3 protein. The table records 15,000 to 20,000 distinct CDR3 sequences, 67% of them present only once. Source material: CD4+ T cells from blood, cultured in vitro. Receptor source: a human donor who had recovered from COVID-19.

The V call is TRBV6-1, the J call TRBJ2-2; maybe TRBD1 (7 bases). The germline V gene has CDR1 MNHNS and CDR2 SASEGT. This CDR3 has 15 amino acids. Trimming removed 6 bases at V and 6 bases at J, with 17 bases between. The CDR3 is CASREGANRAGELFF. As DNA, the CDR3 is TGTGCCAGCAGGGAGGGGGCGAATCGGGCCGGGGAGCTGTTTTTT.

The chain carries TRBV7-8 and TRBJ1-1, with 8 bases fitting TRBD1. Per the germline V gene, CDR1 is SGHVS and CDR2 is FQNEAQ. The CDR3 extends over 14 amino acids. The V and J ends lost 5 bases and 1 base, in that order; junction bases with no gene match: 3. The CDR3 DNA is TGTGCCAGCAGCAGCGGACAGGGGAACACTGAAGCTTTCTTT. Protein product: CASSSGQGNTEAFF.

The chain has TRBV19 and TRBJ1-1; possible D gene TRBD1, 5 bases. This CDR3 contains 13 residues. Germline V gene sequence: CDR1 LNHDA, CDR2 SQIVND (reference sequence). The V end was cut by 1 base, the J end by 4 bases, with 7 bases between. The CDR3 DNA follows: TGTGCCAGTAGTATAGGAGGGGCCACTGAAGCTTTCTTT. It yields the protein CASSIGGATEAFF.

CDR3 bases: TGTGCCAGCAGTACGGGGGCGAGGCCCCAGCATTTT. It translates to CASSTGARPQHF. J is TRBJ1-5 and V is TRBV27, with D possibly TRBD1 on 6 matching bases. Trimming shortened V by 5 bases and J by 9 bases, and 11 bases separated the two germline ends. CDR1 and CDR2 (germline): MNHEY, SMNVEV (reference sequence). CDR3 length: 12 residues.

The CDR3 spells CASTPGLAEPSAGEQYF. The CDR3 region has the DNA TGTGCCAGCACGCCGGGACTAGCGGAGCCCAGCGCTGGAGAGCAGTACTTC. The genes are TRBV2 and TRBJ2-7; 11 bases fit TRBD2. The CDR3 is 17 residues long. Germline V CDR1 and CDR2: SNHLY, FYNNEI. With V trimmed by 7 bases and J by 7 bases, 18 bases remained unmatched.

There are a few counts of this clonotype. The V call is TRBV11-2, the J call TRBJ1-6; 9 positions agree with TRBD1. The trim removed 4 bases at V and 5 bases at J, leaving 0 bases unmatched. This CDR3 is 14 amino acids long. The germline V gene encodes CDR1 SGHAT and CDR2 FQNNGV. The CDR3 reads CASSWTGDNSPLHF. In DNA, the CDR3 is TGTGCCAGCAGCTGGACAGGGGATAATTCACCCCTCCACTTT.

The chain couples TRBV6-2 or TRBV6-3 to TRBJ1-1, with 7 bases aligning to TRBD1. Germline V gene lookup returns CDR1 MNHEY and CDR2 SVGEGT. CDR3 size: 15 residues. V shed 0 bases and J 0 bases; nucleotides not matched to a gene: 1. The CDR3 loop reads CASSYSTGMNTEAFF. DNA of the CDR3: TGTGCCAGCAGTTACTCGACAGGGATGAACACTGAAGCTTTCTTT.

The chain combines TRBV20-1 with TRBJ1-6, with D possibly TRBD1 on 5 matching bases. Trimming stripped 5 bases from V and 0 bases from J, with 14 bases between. The CDR3 loop spans 16 amino acids. Germline CDR1 is DFQATT and CDR2 is SNEGSKA (reference sequence). CDR3: CSAAGTRSSYNSPLHF. In DNA, the CDR3 is TGCAGTGCTGCAGGGACGAGGAGCTCCTATAATTCACCCCTCCACTTT.

The gene calls are TRBV7-2 and TRBJ2-7; D gene ambiguous. Trimming removed 4 bases from V and 3 bases from J, with 7 bases in between. The CDR3 is 12 residues long. Germline CDR1 is SGHTA and CDR2 is FQGNSA. CDR3 bases: TGTGCCAGCAGCTCGTCCAACTACGAGCAGTACTTC. Protein sequence: CASSSSNYEQYF.

The genes are TRBV6-1 and TRBJ2-1; no clear D gene. The J call is in doubt because the DNA end fits TRBJ2-7 better. This CDR3 has 16 amino acids. Germline CDR1 MNHNS, CDR2 SASEGT. The CDR3 nucleotides are TGTGCCAGCAGTGAAATGGTCTCAATAGGGTCCTACGAGCAGTACTTC. Translated, it gives CASSEMVSIGSYEQYF.

The CDR3 DNA is TGTGCCAGCAGGACAGGGACGAAAGGCTACACCTTC. Translated: CASRTGTKGYTF. The rearrangement links TRBV28 to TRBJ1-2, with 7 bases fitting TRBD1. The CDR3 runs to 12 residues. V lost 6 bases and J lost 8; bases outside the gene matches: 6. From germline, CDR1 is MDHEN and CDR2 SYDVKM.

This clonotype was counted only a few times. CDR3 sequence (DNA): TGTGCCACCAGTGCCAGACCACCCTACAATGAGCAGTTCTTC. This encodes CATSARPPYNEQFF. The gene calls are TRBV24-1 and TRBJ2-1; D unresolved. The V and J ends lost 5 bases and 2 bases respectively, with 9 bases between them. Germline V gives CDR1 KGHDR, CDR2 SFDVKD. The CDR3 extends over 14 amino acids.

The gene calls are TRBV20-1 and TRBJ2-2; TRBD2 might be the D (5 bases). V was pared by 6 bases and J by 0 bases, with 17 bases between. Germline V CDR1 and CDR2: DFQATT, SNEGSKA (reference sequence). The CDR3 runs 16 residues. The CDR3 DNA is TGCAGTGCAGACAACCCCGAGCGGCCGAACACCGGGGAGCTGTTTTTT. Amino acids: CSADNPERPNTGELFF.

The chain uses TRBV29-1 and TRBJ2-1; a weak D match, TRBD1 (5 bases). Germline values: CDR1 SQVTM, CDR2 ANQGSEA. CDR3 size: 14 residues. The V gene lost 2 bases and the J gene lost 4 bases, with 12 bases spanning the gap. Here the CDR3 DNA reads TGCAGCGTTGAAACCAGACAGCTATACAATGAGCAGTTCTTC. This codes for CSVETRQLYNEQFF.

CDR3 coding DNA: TGTGCCAGCAGGTGGACAGATAGCAATCAGCCCCAGCATTTT. Translated, it gives CASRWTDSNQPQHF. The V call is TRBV6-2 or TRBV6-3, the J call TRBJ1-5, with a possible D match to TRBD1 (6 bases). CDR3 length: 14 residues. V lost 6 bases and J lost 0, with 9 bases in between. CDR1 is MNHEY and CDR2 is SVGEGT in the germline V gene.

The V and J genes are TRBV5-4 and TRBJ1-1; tentative D call: TRBD1 (5 bases). Trimming stripped 0 bases from V and 0 bases from J, with 6 bases between. CDR1 and CDR2 (germline): SGHNT, YYREEE (reference sequence). The CDR3 runs 14 residues. The CDR3 loop reads CASSLEQVNTEAFF. DNA of the CDR3: TGTGCCAGCAGCTTGGAACAGGTGAACACTGAAGCTTTCTTT.

This clonotype occurred a few times. The V call is TRBV12-3 or TRBV12-4, the J call TRBJ1-5; 10 bases fit TRBD1. The CDR3 runs 18 residues. With V trimmed by 5 bases and J by 6 bases, 16 bases remained unmatched. The CDR3 sequence is CASSPGTGVSGVGQPQHF. The CDR3 nucleotides read TGTGCCAGCAGTCCCGGGACAGGGGTATCGGGAGTGGGTCAGCCCCAGCATTTT.